These 8 T cell receptor beta chains originate from one sample sequenced in a study of blood T cell repertoires in COVID-19. Data came from immunoSEQ multiplex PCR; TCRdb stores just in-frame clones and leaves some out. Among 260,000 or so clones listed, around 85% were seen once. The sample was PBMCs or T cells enriched from blood (not recorded which). The receptors were gathered from a woman aged 45 to 65 who had recovered from COVID-19.

V gene TRBV27 combines with J gene TRBJ1-5; the D gene is possibly TRBD1 (6 bases). Looked up from germline, CDR1 is MNHEY and CDR2 is SMNVEV (reference sequence). The CDR3 is made up of 15 amino acids. V dropped 2 bases and J dropped 1 base, with 9 bases sitting between them. CDR3 residues: CASSLRRGSNQPQHF. The CDR3 bases are TGTGCCAGCAGTTTACGCAGGGGAAGCAATCAGCCCCAGCATTTT.

The gene calls are TRBV12-3 or TRBV12-4 and TRBJ2-2, with D uncertain. Trimming took 7 bases from V and 6 from J, leaving 9 bases between them. CDR3 size: 12 residues. CDR3 DNA sequence: TGTGCCAGCAACCCACAAGCCGGGGAGCTGTTTTTT. Protein product: CASNPQAGELFF.

This sequence joins TRBV20-1 and TRBJ2-1; D unclear. Trimming cost V 5 bases and J 10 bases, with 12 bases left between them. There are 11 residues in the CDR3. Germline CDR1 reads DFQATT; CDR2 reads SNEGSKA (reference sequence). CDR3 nucleotides: TGCAGTGCTCGTCGGGTCATGGAGCAGTTCTTC. Translation gives CSARRVMEQFF.

The rearrangement links TRBV2 to TRBJ1-2; the D is unclear. The CDR3 contains 13 residues. Germline assignment: CDR1 SNHLY and CDR2 FYNNEI. The CDR3 loop reads CAASLGSTYGYTF. Here the CDR3 DNA reads TGTGCAGCCTCCCTCGGGTCCACCTATGGCTACACCTTC.

This chain links TRBV6-5 with TRBJ1-3; D unresolved. V shed 7 bases and J shed 2 bases, with 9 bases lying between them. Germline CDR1 MNHEY, CDR2 SVGAGI. The CDR3 consists of 13 residues. CDR3 residues: CASTFSPGNTIYF. The CDR3 region has the DNA TGTGCCAGCACCTTCTCCCCTGGAAACACCATATATTTT.

Worth noting for this clone: Other nucleotide sequences in the sample specify the same CDR3. The gene calls are TRBV5-1 and TRBJ2-1; 7 positions match TRBD1. The CDR3 sequence is 15 residues long. The junction had 3 bases not matched to a gene; V was cut back by 0 bases and J by 3 bases. CDR1 SGHRS and CDR2 YFSETQ come from the germline V gene. The CDR3 nucleotides read TGCGCCAGCAGCTTGGCAGGGACAGACTACAATGAGCAGTTCTTC. Amino acid sequence: CASSLAGTDYNEQFF.

The V call is TRBV6-6, the J call TRBJ1-1, with TRBD1 identical over 7 bases. The J segment lost 4 bases and the V segment lost 5 bases, leaving 13 bases of the junction unmatched. Germline V gives CDR1 MNHNY, CDR2 SVGAGI (reference sequence). The CDR3 covers 16 residues. The CDR3 sequence is CASSVYKSRGPTEAFF. The CDR3 coding sequence is TGTGCCAGCAGTGTTTACAAATCGAGGGGGCCCACTGAAGCTTTCTTT.

This clone was seen only once. This rearrangement joins TRBV5-1 to TRBJ1-5; possibly TRBD1 for D (5 bases). V gave up 4 bases and J gave up 0 bases, with 11 bases separating them. The CDR3 contains 15 residues. Germline V CDR1 and CDR2: SGHRS, YFSETQ. CDR3 nucleotide sequence: TGCGCCAGCAGCCCCACAGGTTCTAGCAATCAGCCCCAGCATTTT. Translated, it gives CASSPTGSSNQPQHF. The variable domain in full, with the rest retrieved from reference TRBV5-1 and TRBJ1-5, is KAGVTQTPRYLIKTRGQQVTLSCSPISGHRSVSWYQQTPGQGLQFLFEYFSETQRNKGNFPGRFSGRQFSNSRSEMNVSTLELGDSALYLCASSPTGSSNQPQHFGDGTRLSIL.